Listed here is a single T cell receptor beta chain. Its antigen is not identified. The assay used was immunoSEQ (version v3.0), run at survey level. TCRdb keeps only in-frame clones here, not all; method: immunoSEQ multiplex PCR. This sample carries around 25,000 clones, 85% of them seen once, and the ten largest clones take about 9.5%. The CDR3 runs to 17 residues. Germline V gives CDR1 SGHVS, CDR2 FQNEAQ. The ends lost 1 base at V and 0 bases at J; junction bases unmatched: 1. These data originate in a study of long-term antiretroviral therapy in people with HIV. Study-wide findings and caveats: Clones expanded before ART dominated the repertoire at all time points. In samples taken after ART, diversity increased but remained below transplant donor control levels.

The source was unsorted PBMCs, collected 2.3 years after starting antiretroviral therapy. The gene calls are TRBV7-8 and TRBJ2-5, with 14 bases aligning to TRBD2. This TCR was recovered from a middle-aged man with HIV. The CDR3 sequence is CASSLGTSGGYQETQYF. The CDR3 coding sequence is TGTGCCAGCAGCTTAGGGACTAGCGGGGGGTACCAAGAGACCCAGTACTTC.